Given below is one TCR beta chain in context. Its antigen is as yet unknown. This entry comes from a study of CD8 T cells in ankylosing spondylitis. Study observations and caveats: Researchers reportedly found disease-linked clones significantly enriched in matched ankylosing spondylitis synovial fluid. Clones linked to the disease showed a CD8+ phenotype. They occurred at relatively low frequencies in peripheral blood.

TCRdb used MiXCR to reprocess the 5' RACE reads, holding one entry per CDR3 protein. The sample consists of roughly 230,000 distinct CDR3 sequences, over 15% of them appearing once. Germline V gene sequence: CDR1 LGHDT, CDR2 YNNKEL (reference sequence). There are 15 residues in the CDR3. J was trimmed by 2 bases and V by 4 bases; bases with no gene match: 6. This receptor was obtained from a male donor with ankylosing spondylitis or in good health (not recorded which). The material sequenced was blood, either unsorted or a sorted T cell fraction (not recorded which). V usage is TRBV3-1 and J usage is TRBJ2-7, with TRBD1 matching 9 bases. The CDR3 reads CASSLPGTGTYEQYF. The CDR3 region has the DNA TGTGCCAGCAGCCTTCCCGGGACAGGGACCTACGAGCAGTACTTC.